The rows below give T cell receptor beta chains drawn from one sample of a study of blood T cell repertoires in COVID-19. Repertoires were generated with immunoSEQ multiplex PCR, while TCRdb's copy carries only in-frame clones and drops some. The data show 160,000 or so clones, about four fifths seen once. Sample: peripheral blood. All receptors come from a woman older than 75 with acute or convalescent COVID-19. The CDR3 runs from the conserved cysteine through the conserved F or W.

V,CDR3
TRBV5-1,CASSTSLAGASNEQFF
TRBV4-1,CASSQDGRVNTEAFF
TRBV6-5,CASSPRTGGETQYF
TRBV28,CASTLRLARRGDTQYF
TRBV2,CASSVRGLLEQYF
TRBV29-1,CSVPFSGGGYNEQFF
TRBV5-5,CASSLDLGGQPQHF
TRBV10-1,CASSLGTSGGAMNTQYF
TRBV7-3,CASSLASGSLNEQFF
TRBV9,CASSAGTDYEQYF
TRBV19,CAVTLSGGNTEAFF
TRBV28,CASSLGRTNEKLFF
TRBV7-3,CASAGTSYNEQFF
TRBV29-1,CSVAGMGGYTF
TRBV19,CASRADPTYEQYF
TRBV6-5,CASSFQREMAPQHF
TRBV24-1,CATSDPTGSSYNEQFF
TRBV11-2,CASSLGQGSNQPQHF
TRBV29-1,CSVVAGRTTDTQYF
TRBV5-1,CASSSGQGRRAGGMGEQFF
TRBV5-1,CASSSGQGAPNTEAFF
TRBV4-2,CASSRQGRLWAINYGYTF
TRBV2,CASSVRVANYGYTF
TRBV6-6,CASTGQGAGYEQYF
TRBV11-2,CASSLRTGGTDTQYF
TRBV7-9,CASSWGFGQNSYEQYF
TRBV18,CASSPETTYGYTF
TRBV7-2,CASSLVFYGYTF
TRBV28,CASTPGTTYEQYF
TRBV12-5,CASGLVRGQGYNEQFF
TRBV2,CASSSNGGGQPQHF
TRBV18,CASSPQQENTEAFF
TRBV6-5,CATRRQGSVTEAFF
TRBV28,CASSSSGTGTLGGQYF